This is a list of T cell receptor beta chains from one sample in a study of T cell clonotyping in hematopoietic cell transplantation. Profiling relied on immunoSEQ multiplex PCR, and the TCRdb table lists in-frame clones only, not all of them. The table shows 13,000 to 15,000 clones, with 80% to 90% occurring only once. This sample comprised PBMCs, obtained 100 days after allogeneic stem cell transplant. The receptor source for this set is a male patient in his fifties who had an allogeneic stem cell transplant from an unrelated donor, so T cells may come from the graft donor. Some clones in this sample may be carry-over from other donors' samples. Each CDR3 is given with its conserved first and last residue. D genes are given only for firm matches. Expanded clones get a size class; other rows say once, few or many, or leave the size out.

J gene | clone size | D gene | V gene | CDR3 protein | CDR3 DNA
TRBJ2-5 | . | . | TRBV11-2 | CASSLDGAPQETQYF | TGTGCCAGCAGCTTAGATGGGGCGCCTCAAGAGACCCAGTACTTC
TRBJ1-5 | . | . | TRBV30 | CAWSVSQPQHF | TGTGCCTGGAGTGTTAGTCAGCCCCAGCATTTT
TRBJ1-4 | . | TRBD1 | TRBV5-4 | CASSQSGGGINEKLFF | TGTGCCAGCAGCCAGTCAGGGGGCGGAATTAATGAAAAACTGTTTTTT
TRBJ1-1 | once | . | TRBV20-1 | CSAYFGGGAFF | TGCAGTGCCTATTTCGGGGGGGGAGCTTTCTTT
TRBJ2-3 | . | TRBD2 | TRBV11-2 | CASGSGRTDTQYF | TGTGCCAGCGGAAGCGGGAGAACAGATACGCAGTATTTT
TRBJ2-2 | . | TRBD1 | TRBV19 | CASSPPGQGNTGELFF | TGTGCCAGTAGTCCCCCGGGACAGGGGAACACCGGGGAGCTGTTTTTT
TRBJ1-2 | . | TRBD1 | TRBV14 | CASSPWTGGYGYTF | TGTGCCAGCAGCCCTTGGACAGGGGGCTATGGCTACACCTTC
TRBJ2-7 | . | TRBD1 | TRBV10-2 | CASMGSTTGAPNEQYF | TGCGCCAGCATGGGGTCCACCACAGGGGCCCCTAACGAGCAGTACTTC
TRBJ2-5 | . | . | TRBV5-8 | CASRRPGQIQETQYF | TGTGCCAGCCGAAGACCTGGACAGATCCAAGAGACCCAGTACTTC
TRBJ2-7 | once | TRBD2 | TRBV19 | CASSIASGTYEQYF | TGTGCCAGTAGTATAGCCAGCGGGACTTACGAGCAGTACTTC
TRBJ2-1 | once | . | TRBV7-8 | CASSFARANGYNEQFF | TGTGCCAGCAGCTTCGCTAGAGCAAATGGCTACAATGAGCAGTTCTTC
TRBJ1-2 | . | TRBD1 | TRBV5-1 | CASSLAGQGPYGYTF | TGCGCCAGCAGCTTGGCGGGACAGGGACCGTATGGCTACACCTTC
TRBJ2-5 | . | . | TRBV19 | CASSRGLGTETQYF | TGTGCCAGTAGTCGCGGGTTGGGGACGGAGACCCAGTACTTC
TRBJ2-3 | . | TRBD2 | TRBV10-3 | CAMSDGTSGRTDTQYF | TGTGCCATGAGTGACGGGACTAGCGGACGCACAGATACGCAGTATTTT
TRBJ1-3 | . | . | TRBV7-9 | CASSLTSSGNTIYF | TGTGCCAGCAGCTTGACTAGCTCTGGAAACACCATATATTTT
TRBJ1-6 | . | . | TRBV7-3 | CASSATGSNSPLHF | TGTGCCAGCAGCGCGACAGGCAGTAATTCACCCCTCCACTTT
TRBJ2-1 | . | TRBD2 | TRBV28 | CASTLQGLAGGYNEQFF | TGTGCCAGCACCTTACAAGGACTAGCGGGAGGGTACAATGAGCAGTTCTTC
TRBJ1-1 | . | TRBD1 | TRBV7-9 | CASTGTGKTEAFF | TGTGCCAGCACCGGGACAGGGAAAACTGAAGCTTTCTTT
TRBJ1-5 | . | TRBD1 | TRBV9 | CASSVDDRGLYSNQPQHF | TGTGCCAGCAGCGTAGATGACAGGGGACTATATAGCAATCAGCCCCAGCATTTT
TRBJ2-7 | . | TRBD2 | TRBV7-2 | CASSPMGTNYEQYF | TGTGCCAGCAGCCCCATGGGGACTAACTACGAGCAGTACTTC
TRBJ1-5 | . | TRBD1 | TRBV7-9 | CASSLTGTGLGQPQHF | TGTGCCAGCAGCTTAACCGGGACAGGCTTGGGTCAGCCCCAGCATTTT
TRBJ2-7 | . | . | TRBV20-1 | CSARDSYEQYF | TGCAGTGCGAGGGACTCCTACGAGCAGTACTTC
TRBJ1-5 | . | . | TRBV11-2 | CASSLDRDDQPQHF | TGTGCCAGCAGCTTAGACAGGGATGATCAGCCCCAGCATTTT
TRBJ2-3 | medium-sized | . | TRBV19 | CASSIFATTDTQYF | TGTGCCAGTAGTATTTTTGCTACCACAGATACGCAGTATTTT
TRBJ1-1 | once | . | TRBV5-6 | CASSYYRYTEAFF | TGTGCCAGCAGCTATTACAGGTACACTGAAGCTTTCTTT
TRBJ2-1 | . | TRBD2 | TRBV5-4 | CASSLVAGGPNEQFF | TGTGCCAGCAGCTTGGTAGCGGGGGGGCCAAATGAGCAGTTCTTC
TRBJ2-3 | . | . | TRBV4-3 | CASSQDREDTQYF | TGCGCCAGCAGCCAAGATCGAGAAGATACGCAGTATTTT
TRBJ1-6 | . | TRBD1 | TRBV30 | CAWSSMTGAPWGSPLHF | TGTGCCTGGAGTTCCATGACAGGGGCTCCCTGGGGTTCACCCCTCCACTTT
TRBJ2-5 | . | TRBD2 | TRBV2 | CASRRAGAAETQYF | TGTGCCAGCAGAAGAGCGGGAGCCGCAGAGACCCAGTACTTC
TRBJ2-1 | few | TRBD1 | TRBV4-1 | CASSAGAGGVGNEQFF | TGCGCCAGCAGCGCAGGGGCAGGGGGCGTTGGCAATGAGCAGTTCTTC
TRBJ2-1 | . | TRBD2 | TRBV19 | CASSPQREWSNEQFF | TGTGCCAGTAGTCCGCAGCGGGAGTGGTCCAATGAGCAGTTCTTC
TRBJ2-7 | . | TRBD2 | TRBV5-1 | CASRLAETYEQYF | TGCGCCAGCAGACTAGCGGAGACCTACGAGCAGTACTTC
TRBJ1-4 | . | TRBD1 | TRBV5-1 | CASSSTATGRDEKLFF | TGCGCCAGCAGCTCAACCGCGACAGGGCGGGATGAAAAACTGTTTTTT
TRBJ2-3 | . | . | TRBV2 | CASSGRGGITDTQYF | TGTGCCAGCAGTGGGCGGGGCGGGATCACAGATACGCAGTATTTT
TRBJ2-7 | . | TRBD2 | TRBV11-1 | CASSMTARDYYGGYEQYF | TGTGCCAGCAGCATGACTGCCCGGGACTATTACGGAGGCTACGAGCAGTACTTC
TRBJ2-5 | once | . | TRBV5-1 | CASSLGQYKETQYF | TGCGCCAGCAGCTTGGGACAATACAAAGAGACCCAGTACTTC
TRBJ2-2 | . | . | TRBV9 | CASSVPQGGFDTGELFF | TGTGCCAGCAGCGTCCCACAGGGTGGATTTGACACCGGGGAGCTGTTTTTT
TRBJ1-2 | . | . | TRBV10-3 | CAISEETGYGYTF | TGTGCCATCAGTGAGGAGACCGGCTATGGCTACACCTTC
TRBJ2-2 | . | . | TRBV11-2 | CASSLVGPTGELFF | TGTGCCAGCAGCTTAGTGGGGCCGACCGGGGAGCTGTTTTTT
TRBJ1-5 | . | . | TRBV6-5 | CASSSLTGYSNQPQHF | TGTGCCAGCAGTTCCCTAACAGGGTATAGCAATCAGCCCCAGCATTTT
TRBJ2-7 | . | TRBD1 | TRBV10-3 | CAITTNRGRSLGEQYF | TGTGCCATCACAACCAACAGGGGAAGGTCCCTAGGGGAGCAGTACTTC